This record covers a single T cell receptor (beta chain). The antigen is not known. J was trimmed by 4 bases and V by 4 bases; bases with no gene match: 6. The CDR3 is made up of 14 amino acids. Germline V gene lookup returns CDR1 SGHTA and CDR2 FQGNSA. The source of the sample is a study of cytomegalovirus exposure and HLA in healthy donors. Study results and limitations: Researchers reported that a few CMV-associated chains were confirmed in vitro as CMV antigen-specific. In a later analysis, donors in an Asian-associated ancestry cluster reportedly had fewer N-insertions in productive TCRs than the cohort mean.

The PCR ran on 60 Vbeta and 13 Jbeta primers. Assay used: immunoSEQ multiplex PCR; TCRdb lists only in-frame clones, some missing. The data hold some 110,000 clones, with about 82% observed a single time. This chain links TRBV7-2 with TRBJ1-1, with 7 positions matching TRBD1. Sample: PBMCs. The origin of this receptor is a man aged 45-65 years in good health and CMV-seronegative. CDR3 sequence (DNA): TGTGCCAGCAGCTCCAGGCAGGGGGGCACTGAAGCTTTCTTT. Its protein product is CASSSRQGGTEAFF. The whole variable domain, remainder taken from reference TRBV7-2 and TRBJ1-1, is GAGVSQSPSNKVTEKGKDVELRCDPISGHTALYWYRQSLGQGLEFLIYFQGNSAPDKSGLPSDRFSAERTGGSVSTLTIQRTQQEDSAVYLCASSSRQGGTEAFFGQGTRLTVV.